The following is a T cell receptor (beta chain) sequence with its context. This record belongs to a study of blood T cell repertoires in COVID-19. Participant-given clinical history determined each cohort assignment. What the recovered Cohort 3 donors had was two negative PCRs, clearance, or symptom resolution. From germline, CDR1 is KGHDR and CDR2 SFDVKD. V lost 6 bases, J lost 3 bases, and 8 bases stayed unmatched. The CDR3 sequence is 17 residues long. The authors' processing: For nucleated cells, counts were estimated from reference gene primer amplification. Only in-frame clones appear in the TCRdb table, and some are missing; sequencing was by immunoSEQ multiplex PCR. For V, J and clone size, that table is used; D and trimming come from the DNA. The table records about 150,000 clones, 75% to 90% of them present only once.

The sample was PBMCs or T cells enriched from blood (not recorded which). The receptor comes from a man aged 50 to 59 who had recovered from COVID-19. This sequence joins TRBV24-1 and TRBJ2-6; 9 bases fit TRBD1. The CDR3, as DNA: TGTGCCACCAGTTCAACAGGGGGCGCAATTGGGGCCAACGTCCTGACTTTC. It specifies CATSSTGGAIGANVLTF.